This passage covers 21 T cell receptor beta chains from one sample sequenced in a study of blood T cells in healthy people across ages. Through a sample-barcoded 5' primer and a J-beta primer mix, a second PCR was run for roughly 7 to 11 cycles. From the 5' RACE reads, TCRdb called clonotypes with MiXCR, one entry per CDR3 protein. This table holds 850,000 to 1,300,000 distinct CDR3 sequences, around 45% found once. Sequenced: blood. Source of these receptors: a woman in her sixties or seventies in good health.

This clonotype was found once. The chain links TRBV24-1 to TRBJ2-4, with D unresolved. The better agreement between TRBJ2-5 and the DNA end casts doubt on the J call. This CDR3 has 14 amino acids. The germline gives CDR1 KGHDR, CDR2 SFDVKD. Written as DNA, the CDR3 is TGTGCCACCAGTGATTTGGACCGGCAAGAGACCCAGTACTTC. Its protein is CATSDLDRQETQYF.

On this clonotype itself: A much larger clone lies one base from this, so it may be a read error. The chain couples TRBV29-1 to TRBJ2-7, with 11 bases aligning to TRBD1. CDR3 length equals 15 residues. The trim removed 5 bases at V and 10 bases at J, leaving 16 bases unmatched. CDR1 is SQVTM and CDR2 is ANQGSEA in the germline V gene. The CDR3 reads CSVPLRTGGKNVQYF. The CDR3 coding sequence is TGCAGCGTTCCCCTCAGGACAGGGGGCAAAAACGTTCAGTACTTC.

V usage is TRBV27 and J usage is TRBJ2-1; 8 bases fit TRBD2. Germline CDR1 is MNHEY and CDR2 is SMNVEV (reference sequence). The CDR3 is 13 residues long. J lost 6 bases, V lost 7 bases, and 5 bases had no gene match. Written as DNA, the CDR3 is TGTGCCAGCACCGTTGCGGGAGGCAATGAGCAGTTCTTC. Residues: CASTVAGGNEQFF.

This chain connects TRBV5-1 to TRBJ2-7; D is uncertain. The CDR3 contains 14 residues. The V gene lost 6 bases and the J gene lost 4 bases, with 17 bases spanning the gap. Germline CDR1 reads SGHRS; CDR2 reads YFSETQ. The DNA for the CDR3 is TGCGCCAGCAAGGACCGCTCCGTGGGTTACGAGCAGTACTTC. It encodes CASKDRSVGYEQYF.

The chain employs TRBV9 and TRBJ2-6; D perhaps matches TRBD2 (5 bases). Trimming cost V 2 bases and J 4 bases, with 13 bases left between them. Germline V gene data show CDR1 as SGDLS and CDR2 as YYNGEE. The CDR3 has 16 amino acids. DNA of the CDR3: TGTGCCAGCAGCGTTGGAGGCCTCACAGGGGCCAACGTCCTGACTTTC. Its translation: CASSVGGLTGANVLTF.

In this sample, this clonotype turned up a few times. V and J are TRBV24-1 and TRBJ2-5; 12 bases fit TRBD1. CDR1 KGHDR and CDR2 SFDVKD come from the germline V gene. Losses at the gene ends were 1 base for V and 0 bases for J; bases not matched to a gene: 5. The CDR3 covers 18 residues. The CDR3 region has the DNA TGTGCCACCAGTGATTTCGGGACAGGGGGCTTGTACCAAGAGACCCAGTACTTC. Translation gives CATSDFGTGGLYQETQYF.

The table lists this clonotype with a few counts. The chain combines TRBV29-1 with TRBJ2-5; TRBD2 matches 7 bases. Unmatched junction bases numbered 9, after V lost 7 bases and J lost 4 bases. This CDR3 has 13 residues. CDR1 and CDR2 (germline): SQVTM, ANQGSEA. CDR3 region: CSGTGLIVETQYF. DNA of the CDR3: TGCAGCGGTACGGGACTAATCGTAGAGACCCAGTACTTC.

This clonotype was observed a single time. The genes are TRBV20-1 and TRBJ2-1, with 13 bases aligning to TRBD2. This CDR3 spans 17 amino acids. After removal of 6 bases from V and 0 bases from J, the junction contained 8 bases not matched to a gene. CDR1 is DFQATT and CDR2 is SNEGSKA in the germline V gene (reference sequence). CDR3 sequence: CSAPILAGGPSYNEQFF. CDR3 DNA: TGCAGTGCCCCTATACTAGCGGGAGGGCCCTCCTACAATGAGCAGTTCTTC.

This clonotype was counted between two and nine times. This chain uses TRBV10-3 with TRBJ2-5; TRBD2 matches 7 bases. This CDR3 is 14 amino acids long. The junction had 2 bases not matched to a gene; V was cut back by 3 bases and J by 1 base. The V gene's germline CDR1 is ENHRY and CDR2 SYGVKD. The CDR3 DNA sequence: TGTGCCATCAGTGAACCGGGAGGCCAAGAGACCCAGTACTTC. Amino acid sequence: CAISEPGGQETQYF.

This clonotype was counted many times. The chain uses TRBV4-2 and TRBJ2-1, with D tentatively TRBD2 (6 bases). CDR1 LGHNA and CDR2 YNFKEQ come from the germline V gene. The CDR3 contains 13 residues. Deletions cut 2 bases from V and 15 bases from J, with 17 bases between. The CDR3 sequence: CASSQQNLAAVFF. Here the CDR3 DNA reads TGTGCCAGCAGCCAACAAAACTTAGCGGCTGTGTTCTTC.

This chain connects TRBV20-1 to TRBJ2-4; TRBD1 matches at 9 bases. The J call is doubtful: the DNA matches TRBJ2-7 better. This CDR3 is 14 amino acids long. Germline-derived CDR1 and CDR2 are DFQATT and SNEGSKA (reference sequence). The CDR3 nucleotides read TGCAGTGCTAGAGATAACAGGGGGCTTAACGAGCAGTACTTC. Translation gives CSARDNRGLNEQYF.

The chain combines TRBV12-3 or TRBV12-4 with TRBJ2-5, with 9 bases aligning to TRBD2. The ends lost 4 bases at V and 2 bases at J; junction bases unmatched: 8. The CDR3 is 16 amino acids. The CDR3 reads CASSSAGGRAQETQYF. In nucleotides, the CDR3 is TGTGCCAGCAGTTCCGCCGGCGGGAGGGCTCAAGAGACCCAGTACTTC.

This chain connects TRBV9 to TRBJ1-2; D ambiguous. Trimming cost V 0 bases and J 6 bases, with 6 bases left between them. Germline loops: CDR1 SGDLS, CDR2 YYNGEE. The CDR3 totals 12 residues. The chain's CDR3 is CASSVVGDGYTF. The DNA of the CDR3 is TGTGCCAGCAGCGTAGTTGGGGATGGCTACACCTTC.

Concerning this clonotype itself: An end of the junction does not agree with germline; a read error may underlie this. The chain links TRBV20-1 to TRBJ2-1; the match to TRBD2 covers 7 bases. CDR3 length: 19 residues. CDR1 and CDR2 (germline): DFQATT, SNEGSKA (reference sequence). The CDR3 DNA follows: TGCAGTGCTAGAGATGGGCAGGGAAAAGCGGGATCGAGCTACAGTGAGCAGTTCTTC. Amino acid sequence: CSARDGQGKAGSSYSEQFF.

The chain couples TRBV6-6 to TRBJ2-4; 8 positions match TRBD2. There are 17 residues in the CDR3. Trimming at V came to 1 base and at J to 3 bases, leaving 8 bases not matched to a gene. The germline V gene encodes CDR1 MNHNY and CDR2 SVGAGI (reference sequence). CDR3: CASSYLGGGRIKNIQYF. The CDR3 DNA reads TGTGCCAGCAGTTACTTAGGCGGCGGGAGGATCAAAAACATTCAGTACTTC.

V gene TRBV7-2 combines with J gene TRBJ2-3; 9 bases are shared with TRBD2. CDR3 length: 15 amino acids. Germline V gene lookup returns CDR1 SGHTA and CDR2 FQGNSA. Germline trimming cut 1 base from V and 8 bases from J; bases unmatched to any gene: 7. This CDR3 is CASSLGGRASSTQYF. CDR3 nucleotides: TGTGCCAGCAGCTTAGGCGGGAGGGCCTCAAGTACGCAGTATTTT.

This clonotype was detected a few times. The V gene is TRBV6-2 or TRBV6-3, the J gene TRBJ2-5; D is unresolved. The J call is uncertain, as TRBJ2-7 better fits the DNA end. CDR1 and CDR2 from the germline V gene are MNHEY and SVGEGT. There are 13 residues in the CDR3. CDR3 sequence: CASSYQFDYEQYF. In DNA form, the CDR3 reads TGTGCCAGCAGTTACCAATTCGATTACGAGCAGTACTTC.

The CDR3, as DNA: TGTGCCAGTAGTATATTAGCGGGAGTCTCAGATACGCAGTATTTT. Amino acid sequence: CASSILAGVSDTQYF. The chain uses TRBV19 and TRBJ2-3; 9 bases align to TRBD2. Germline V gene lookup returns CDR1 LNHDA and CDR2 SQIVND (reference sequence). Trimming removed 2 bases from V and 4 bases from J; junction bases left unmatched: 4. This CDR3 region has 15 residues.

This rearrangement joins TRBV7-2 to TRBJ1-2, with 7 bases fitting TRBD1. CDR1 is SGHTA and CDR2 is FQGNSA in the germline V gene. Germline trimming cut 0 bases from V and 9 bases from J; bases unmatched to any gene: 10. The length of the CDR3 is 15 residues. CDR3 sequence (DNA): TGTGCCAGCAGCTTAGCATCGACAGGGCCTTATAGCTACACCTTC. Translated, it gives CASSLASTGPYSYTF.

This chain joins TRBV21-1 and TRBJ2-3; the table names TRBD2, a call not compared with the DNA. TRBV21-1 is tagged as a pseudogene. The CDR3 loop spans 22 amino acids. The CDR3 reads CASSKGGKGDSGKEEGTDTQYF. DNA for the CDR3: TGTGCCAGCAGCAAAGGTGGGAAAGGGGATAGCGGGAAGGAAGAAGGGACAGATACGCAGTATTTT.

Concerning this clonotype: Mismatch with germline at one junction end may stem from a read error. The V and J genes are TRBV11-2 and TRBJ2-1, with 9 bases identical to TRBD2. This CDR3 is built from 17 residues. Germline lookup yields CDR1 SGHAT and CDR2 FQNNGV. The chain's CDR3 is CASSLRGRGDFYNKQFF. CDR3 sequence (DNA): TGTGCCAGCAGCTTGCGCGGGAGGGGGGATTTTTACAATAAGCAGTTCTTC.